This T cell receptor beta chain appears in the sequencing data of a study of beta chain features in type 1 diabetes. Expressed TCRB transcripts were sequenced after all isolated RNA was converted to cDNA. Sequencing was performed with immunoSEQ multiplex PCR; in TCRdb, only in-frame clones are kept and a portion is missing. The repertoire holds more than 300,000 clones, with over 13% as singletons. The CDR3 spans 15 residues. J lost 6 bases, V lost 2 bases, and 10 bases had no gene match. In germline, CDR1 is GTSNPN, CDR2 SVGIG (reference sequence). Each of the CD4+ naive, central memory, regulatory and stem cell-like memory populations was sorted via CD45RO/CCR7/CD25/CD127/CD95/CD27.

The sample comprised naive CD4+ T cells from blood. This clonotype originated in a woman between 18 and 30 years old in good health. V is TRBV30 and J is TRBJ2-1; 7 bases are a match to TRBD2. In DNA form, the CDR3 reads TGTGCCTGGAGTCTCGGGGGGATTAGGGGCAATGAGCAGTTCTTC. Encoded protein: CAWSLGGIRGNEQFF.